This T cell receptor (beta chain) was sequenced in a study of patients and donors after allogeneic stem cell transplantation. TCRdb passed the RT-PCR reads through MiXCR, listing each CDR3 protein once. The repertoire holds approximately 29,000 distinct CDR3 sequences, with 35% to 40% as singletons. V lost 2 bases and J 6 bases, leaving 10 bases between the germline ends. Germline CDR1 reads SGHTA; CDR2 reads FQGNSA. The CDR3 spans 13 residues. The chain has TRBV7-2 and TRBJ1-1, with D hard to call. The sequence was obtained from a human donor who was either an allogeneic HSCT recipient or a stem cell or donor lymphocyte infusion donor (not recorded which). It is not recorded whose cells these are; they may come from a transplant donor. Material: blood, either unsorted or a sorted T cell fraction (not recorded which). In DNA, the CDR3 is TGTGCCAGCAGCTTAACTTACTTTGCTGAAGCTTTCTTT. Translation gives CASSLTYFAEAFF.